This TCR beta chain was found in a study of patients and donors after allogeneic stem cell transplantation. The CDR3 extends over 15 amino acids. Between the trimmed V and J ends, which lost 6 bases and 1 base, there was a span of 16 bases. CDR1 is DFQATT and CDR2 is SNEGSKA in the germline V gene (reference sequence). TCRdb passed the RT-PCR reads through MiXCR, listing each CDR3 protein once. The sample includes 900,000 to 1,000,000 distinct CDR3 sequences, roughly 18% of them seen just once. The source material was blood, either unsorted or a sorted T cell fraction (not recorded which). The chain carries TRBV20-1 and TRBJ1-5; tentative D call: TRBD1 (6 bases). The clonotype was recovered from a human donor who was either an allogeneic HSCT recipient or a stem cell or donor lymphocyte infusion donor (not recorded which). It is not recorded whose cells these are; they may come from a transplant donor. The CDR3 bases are TGCAGTGCGCCGCGGTCTACAGGGAGCAATCAGCCCCAGCATTTT. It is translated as CSAPRSTGSNQPQHF.